The 24 T cell receptor beta chains listed next were all sequenced from one sample in a study of blood T cell repertoires in COVID-19. Using immunoSEQ multiplex PCR, the repertoire was profiled, and TCRdb retains in-frame clones only, with some absent. The table has approximately 400,000 clones, about 80% seen once. Sequenced: peripheral blood. The receptors shown here come from a human donor with acute or convalescent COVID-19. The donor label of this sample is uncertain.

This clone was counted a single time. The chain recombines TRBV3-1 (or the pseudogene TRBV3-2) with TRBJ2-5, with 8 bases that match TRBD2. CDR1 and CDR2 (germline): LGHDT, YNNKEL (reference sequence). The CDR3 sequence is 15 residues long. The junction had 8 bases not matched to a gene; V was cut back by 1 base and J by 7 bases. The DNA of the CDR3 is TGTGCCAGCAGCCAAGTGCGGGGGGCCGCACGGACCCAGTACTTC. Residues: CASSQVRGAARTQYF.

CDR3 nucleotides: TGCGCCAGCAGCGGTGGACAGCGAAACACCATATATTTT. Amino acids: CASSGGQRNTIYF. This chain connects TRBV5-1 to TRBJ1-3, with a possible D match to TRBD1 (6 bases). The CDR3 has 13 residues. The ends were cut back, 4 bases at V and 5 bases at J, with 10 bases in the middle. Germline assignment: CDR1 SGHRS and CDR2 YFSETQ.

This sequence joins TRBV5-1 and TRBJ1-6; 9 nucleotides match TRBD1. CDR1 SGHRS and CDR2 YFSETQ come from the germline V gene. The V and J ends lost 2 bases and 7 bases, in that order; junction bases with no gene match: 4. This CDR3 is 15 amino acids long. CDR3 loop: CASSFTGQGNSPLHF. DNA of the CDR3: TGCGCCAGCAGCTTCACTGGACAGGGGAATTCACCCCTCCACTTT.

V is TRBV6-7 and J is TRBJ2-5; D call uncertain. TRBV6-7 is treated as an ORF (open reading frame) with a function not yet certain. V was shortened by 0 bases and J by 0 bases, with 5 bases between the two germline ends. CDR3 size: 14 residues. The CDR3 nucleotides are TGTGCCAGCAGTTACTCGGGCCACCAAGAGACCCAGTACTTC. Amino acid sequence: CASSYSGHQETQYF.

This clone appeared a few times. The genes are TRBV2 and TRBJ2-1; D is uncertain. CDR1 and CDR2 from the germline V gene are SNHLY and FYNNEI. The V gene lost 4 bases and the J gene lost 2 bases, with 12 bases spanning the gap. The CDR3 sequence is 15 residues long. This CDR3 is CASSALRGTYNEQFF. The CDR3 coding sequence is TGTGCCAGCAGTGCTCTCCGCGGTACCTACAATGAGCAGTTCTTC.

V usage is TRBV2 and J usage is TRBJ1-4; TRBD1 matches at 10 bases. Germline trimming cut 4 bases from V and 7 bases from J; bases unmatched to any gene: 0. The CDR3 extends over 13 amino acids. The germline CDR1 and CDR2 sequences are SNHLY and FYNNEI. The CDR3 is CASSGTGGEKLFF. In nucleotides, the CDR3 is TGTGCCAGCAGTGGGACAGGGGGTGAAAAACTGTTTTTT.

The rearrangement joins TRBV5-1 to TRBJ1-2, with D unclear. V was clipped by 4 bases and J by 4 bases, with 11 bases between them. The CDR3 consists of 13 residues. Per the germline V gene, CDR1 is SGHRS and CDR2 is YFSETQ. The CDR3 reads CASSVEQTYGYTF. CDR3 nucleotides: TGCGCCAGCAGCGTAGAACAGACCTATGGCTACACCTTC.

The CDR3 here is CASSLTGEKLFF. Written as DNA, the CDR3 is TGTGCCAGCAGCCTGACAGGGGAAAAACTGTTTTTT. The chain employs TRBV6-5 and TRBJ1-4; 7 nucleotides match TRBD1. The CDR3 is 12 residues long. Germline assignment: CDR1 MNHEY and CDR2 SVGAGI. Trimming took 6 bases from V and 8 from J; bases not matched to a gene: 3.

The chain recombines TRBV30 with TRBJ1-1; D may be TRBD1 (6 bases). Germline V gene data show CDR1 as GTSNPN and CDR2 as SVGIG (reference sequence). Trimming shortened V by 2 bases and J by 1 base, and 8 bases separated the two germline ends. The CDR3 has 13 residues. CDR3 amino acids: CAWSWGQNTEAFF. The DNA for the CDR3 is TGTGCCTGGAGTTGGGGACAGAACACTGAAGCTTTCTTT.

In this sample, this clone turned up once. Other DNA sequences from this sample encode an identical CDR3 as well. The chain joins TRBV28 to TRBJ2-2; 7 positions match TRBD2. Unmatched junction bases numbered 5, after V lost 5 bases and J lost 5 bases. This CDR3 contains 14 residues. Germline V CDR1 and CDR2: MDHEN, SYDVKM. In DNA, the CDR3 is TGTGCCAGCAGTCTGCCGGGGGGTACCGGGGAGCTGTTTTTT. It specifies CASSLPGGTGELFF.

The chain combines TRBV10-3 with TRBJ1-2; the D gene is possibly TRBD1 (6 bases). CDR3 length equals 13 residues. V was clipped by 2 bases and J by 8 bases, with 12 bases between them. In germline, CDR1 is ENHRY, CDR2 SYGVKD. The CDR3 sequence is CAISEDRRYGYTF. CDR3 sequence (DNA): TGTGCCATCAGTGAGGACAGGCGGTACGGCTACACCTTC.

In the case of this clone: In the same sample, other DNA sequences code for this CDR3. The V call is TRBV18, the J call TRBJ1-1, with a tentative D call TRBD1 (5 bases). Trimming pared 6 bases from V and 2 bases from J, leaving 13 bases between. The germline CDR1 and CDR2 sequences are KGHSH and LQKENI. The CDR3 contains 14 residues. The CDR3 here is CASSPLGGNTEAFF. The CDR3 DNA is TGTGCCAGCTCCCCCCTCGGGGGAAACACTGAAGCTTTCTTT.

The V gene is TRBV18, the J gene TRBJ2-1, with TRBD1 matching over 7 bases. Germline lookup yields CDR1 KGHSH and CDR2 LQKENI. The J segment lost 8 bases and the V segment lost 1 base, leaving 5 bases of the junction unmatched. CDR3 size: 14 residues. CDR3 nucleotides: TGTGCCAGCTCACCACATAAGGGGGCCCATGAGCAGTTCTTC. This translates into CASSPHKGAHEQFF.

This clone turned up a few times. The CDR3 DNA reads as TGTGCCAGCACCTCCTCACAGGGAAGGGGCACTGAAGCTTTCTTT. Its protein is CASTSSQGRGTEAFF. V usage is TRBV6-5 and J usage is TRBJ1-1; the D gene is possibly TRBD1 (6 bases). The CDR3 length is 15 residues. The germline V gene has CDR1 MNHEY and CDR2 SVGAGI. Trimming removed 7 bases from V and 4 bases from J, with 19 bases in between.

The chain couples TRBV2 to TRBJ1-2; 8 positions match TRBD1. The CDR3 runs to 15 residues. CDR1 and CDR2 (germline): SNHLY, FYNNEI. J was trimmed by 5 bases and V by 4 bases; bases with no gene match: 9. The CDR3 region has the DNA TGTGCCAGCAGTGCTGACAGGGGCCCTGAATATGGCTACACCTTC. It yields the protein CASSADRGPEYGYTF.

The chain is built from TRBV6-5 and TRBJ2-7; 12 bases map to TRBD2. CDR3 length: 15 residues. V shed 6 bases, J shed 0 bases, and the junction held 3 bases outside the gene matches. CDR1 MNHEY and CDR2 SVGAGI come from the germline V gene. The CDR3 DNA is TGTGCCAGCAGGGGACTAGCGGGTCGCTCCTACGAGCAGTACTTC. It specifies CASRGLAGRSYEQYF.

The chain links TRBV19 to TRBJ2-6; D is uncertain. The germline V gene encodes CDR1 LNHDA and CDR2 SQIVND (reference sequence). This CDR3 contains 14 residues. Trimming stripped 3 bases from V and 1 base from J, with 4 bases between. For the CDR3, the DNA is TGTGCCAGTAGTATCGAGTCTGGGGCCAACGTCCTGACTTTC. Translated, it gives CASSIESGANVLTF.

The rearrangement joins TRBV6-5 to TRBJ1-4; 7 bases line up with TRBD1. CDR3 size: 15 residues. The ends lost 4 bases at V and 5 bases at J; junction bases unmatched: 7. CDR1 is MNHEY and CDR2 is SVGAGI in the germline V gene. CDR3 DNA sequence: TGTGCCAGCAGTTCCTCGACAGGGTTGAATGAAAAACTGTTTTTT. It encodes CASSSSTGLNEKLFF.

A single count supports this clone. The chain links TRBV18 to TRBJ2-1; a weak D match, TRBD2 (6 bases). The CDR3 sequence is 15 residues long. With 3 bases removed from V and 5 bases from J, the gap between germline ends came to 14 bases. Germline V CDR1 and CDR2: KGHSH, LQKENI. CDR3 residues: CASSPGPGGDNEQFF. DNA of the CDR3: TGTGCCAGCTCACCGGGACCAGGAGGGGACAATGAGCAGTTCTTC.

The chain employs TRBV5-6 and TRBJ2-1, with 7 positions matching TRBD2. CDR1 SGHDT and CDR2 YYEEEE come from the germline V gene. V lost 5 bases and J lost 1; bases outside the gene matches: 9. CDR3 length: 16 residues. The CDR3 DNA sequence: TGTGCCAGCAGGTCCAGCGGGATCAAGTCCTACAATGAGCAGTTCTTC. Translation gives CASRSSGIKSYNEQFF.

The gene calls are TRBV7-9 and TRBJ2-3, with 7 bases fitting TRBD1. Trimming removed 3 bases from V and 1 base from J; junction bases left unmatched: 1. The CDR3 has 14 residues. Germline CDR1 and CDR2: SEHNR and FQNEAQ (reference sequence). The CDR3 nucleotides are TGTGCCAGCAGCTTCGGACAGGGCACAGATACGCAGTATTTT. Translating gives CASSFGQGTDTQYF.

The J gene is TRBJ1-5, the V gene TRBV4-1, with D possibly TRBD1 on 6 matching bases. V gave up 0 bases and J gave up 5 bases, with 11 bases separating them. This CDR3 is 15 amino acids long. Germline loops: CDR1 MGHRA, CDR2 YSYEKL. CDR3 loop: CASSQDPWTDQPQHF. In DNA form, the CDR3 reads TGCGCCAGCAGCCAAGACCCCTGGACAGATCAGCCCCAGCATTTT.

The chain has TRBV19 and TRBJ2-5; 9 bases map to TRBD1. V dropped 1 base and J dropped 5; count of bases not matched to a gene: 5. From germline, CDR1 is LNHDA and CDR2 SQIVND (reference sequence). This CDR3 has 15 amino acids. The chain's CDR3 is CASSIGQGVWETQYF. The DNA of the CDR3 is TGTGCCAGTAGTATAGGACAGGGGGTGTGGGAGACCCAGTACTTC.

In regard to this clone: This sample also contains other DNA sequences that code for the same CDR3. The CDR3 sequence is CAWSLQGNQPQHF. The CDR3 DNA follows: TGTGCCTGGAGTCTACAGGGAAATCAGCCCCAGCATTTT. J is TRBJ1-5 and V is TRBV30; the D gene is possibly TRBD1 (6 bases). Trimming left V 2 bases short and J 4 bases short, with 9 bases between. Germline-derived CDR1 and CDR2 are GTSNPN and SVGIG (reference sequence). This CDR3 spans 13 amino acids.